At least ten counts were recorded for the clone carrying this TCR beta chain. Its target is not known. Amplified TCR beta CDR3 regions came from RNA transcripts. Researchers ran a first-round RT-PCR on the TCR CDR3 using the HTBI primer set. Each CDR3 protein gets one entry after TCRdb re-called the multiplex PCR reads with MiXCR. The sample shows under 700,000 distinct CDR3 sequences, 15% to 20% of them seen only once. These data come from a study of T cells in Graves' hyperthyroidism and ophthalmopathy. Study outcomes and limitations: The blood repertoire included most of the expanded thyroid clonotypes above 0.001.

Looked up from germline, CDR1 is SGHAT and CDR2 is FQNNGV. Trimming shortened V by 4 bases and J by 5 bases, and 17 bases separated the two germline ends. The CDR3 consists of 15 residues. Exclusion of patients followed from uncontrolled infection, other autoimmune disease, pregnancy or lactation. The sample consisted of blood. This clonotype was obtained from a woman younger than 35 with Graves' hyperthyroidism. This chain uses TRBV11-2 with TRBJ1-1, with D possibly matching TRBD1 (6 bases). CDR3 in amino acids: CASSSPSQGWTEAFF. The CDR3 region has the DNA TGTGCCAGCAGCTCCCCGAGTCAGGGGTGGACTGAAGCTTTCTTT.